These 21 T cell receptor beta chains share one sample of origin, sequenced in a study of cytomegalovirus exposure and HLA in healthy donors. This PCR relied on a set of 60 Vbeta primers and 13 Jbeta primers. Sequencing used immunoSEQ multiplex PCR; TCRdb keeps in-frame clones, though not all of them. The sample yields about 110,000 clones, 73% seen once. The sample consisted of PBMCs. These receptors were taken from a man aged 35-49 years in good health and CMV-seronegative.

The V and J genes are TRBV5-6 and TRBJ1-2; TRBD1 matches at 8 bases. CDR3 length: 15 amino acids. Per the germline V gene, CDR1 is SGHDT and CDR2 is YYEEEE. Germline trimming cut 3 bases from V and 4 bases from J; bases unmatched to any gene: 8. The CDR3 loop is CASSWGTGSFYGYTF. CDR3 nucleotides: TGTGCCAGCAGCTGGGGGACAGGCTCTTTCTATGGCTACACCTTC. Full variable domain (remainder filled in from reference TRBV5-6 and TRBJ1-2): DAGVTQSPTHLIKTRGQQVTLRCSPKSGHDTVSWYQQALGQGPQFIFQYYEEEERQRGNFPDRFSGHQFPNYSSELNVNALLLGDSALYLCASSWGTGSFYGYTFGSGTRLTVV.

This clone was found a few times. The V and J genes are TRBV6-1 and TRBJ2-7, with 11 bases matching TRBD1. The CDR3 runs to 15 residues. The V gene end was trimmed by 5 bases and the J gene end by 1 base; junction bases not matched to a gene: 4. Germline V gene sequence: CDR1 MNHNS, CDR2 SASEGT. The CDR3 DNA follows: TGTGCCAGCAGTTTCGGGACAGGGGGTTCCTACGAGCAGTACTTC. Amino acid sequence: CASSFGTGGSYEQYF.

The chain recombines TRBV5-4 with TRBJ2-7; 8 bases fit TRBD1. Germline V gene sequence: CDR1 SGHNT, CDR2 YYREEE (reference sequence). V shed 5 bases, J shed 0 bases, and the junction held 4 bases outside the gene matches. The CDR3 totals 14 residues. The CDR3 DNA reads as TGTGCCAGCAGTCGGACAGGGAACTCCTACGAGCAGTACTTC. Protein sequence: CASSRTGNSYEQYF.

This chain connects TRBV9 to TRBJ2-1; 12 positions agree with TRBD2. The V and J ends lost 4 bases and 3 bases, in that order; junction bases with no gene match: 5. The CDR3 length is 16 residues. Germline V gene lookup returns CDR1 SGDLS and CDR2 YYNGEE. The chain's CDR3 is CASSLGTSGLYNEQFF. In nucleotides, the CDR3 is TGTGCCAGCAGCCTCGGGACTAGCGGGCTCTACAATGAGCAGTTCTTC.

The chain combines TRBV6-5 with TRBJ1-2; a possible D gene is TRBD1 (6 bases). Between the trimmed V and J ends, which lost 2 bases and 4 bases, there was a span of 8 bases. This CDR3 has 13 residues. Germline CDR1 and CDR2: MNHEY and SVGAGI. The CDR3 bases are TGTGCCAGCAGTTACACAGGGACCTATGGCTACACCTTC. Its protein product is CASSYTGTYGYTF.

The chain uses TRBV5-5 and TRBJ2-7; 9 nucleotides align to TRBD1. The CDR3 extends over 15 amino acids. V shed 4 bases, J shed 0 bases, and the junction held 5 bases outside the gene matches. The germline CDR1 and CDR2 sequences are SGHKS and YYEKEE (reference sequence). CDR3 sequence reads: CASSRQGGSSYEQYF. CDR3 bases: TGTGCCAGCAGCCGACAGGGGGGTAGCTCCTACGAGCAGTACTTC.

This clone was seen once. The gene calls are TRBV7-3 and TRBJ1-1, with a tentative D call TRBD1 (6 bases). The CDR3 has 16 residues. The V end was cut by 4 bases, the J end by 4 bases, with 19 bases between. CDR1 is SGHTA, CDR2 FQGTGA, per germline. DNA of the CDR3: TGTGCCAGCAGCTGCAAGGGAGCAGGGGTGCTCACTGAAGCTTTCTTT. This encodes CASSCKGAGVLTEAFF. Full variable domain (outside the CDR3, taken from reference TRBV7-3 and TRBJ1-1): GAGVSQTPSNKVTEKGKYVELRCDPISGHTALYWYRQSLGQGPEFLIYFQGTGAADDSGLPNDRFFAVRPEGSVSTLKIQRTERGDSAVYLCASSCKGAGVLTEAFFGQGTRLTVV.

This rearrangement joins TRBV10-3 to TRBJ1-1; possible D gene TRBD1, 6 bases. The CDR3 runs 13 residues. V was shortened by 6 bases and J by 7 bases, with 15 bases between the two germline ends. Per germline, CDR1 ENHRY and CDR2 SYGVKD. This CDR3 reads CAISRTDFHEAFF. Written as DNA, the CDR3 is TGTGCCATCAGCCGGACAGACTTTCATGAAGCTTTCTTT.

This clone occurred a few times. The CDR3 DNA reads TGTGCCAGCAGTAAAACGGGACAGTCGACTGTGTACGAGCAGTACTTC. Translating gives CASSKTGQSTVYEQYF. The V gene is TRBV6-6, the J gene TRBJ2-7, with TRBD1 matching over 7 bases. This CDR3 has 16 residues. V shed 5 bases, J shed 4 bases, and the junction held 14 bases outside the gene matches. CDR1 MNHNY and CDR2 SVGAGI come from the germline V gene (reference sequence).

The CDR3 DNA reads as TGTGCCAGCACCTATTCCCAGGACAGGGGAAACTATGGCTACACCTTC. Amino acid sequence: CASTYSQDRGNYGYTF. This chain connects TRBV6-6 to TRBJ1-2; 9 bases map to TRBD1. J lost 2 bases, V lost 7 bases, and 11 bases had no gene match. The CDR3 is 16 amino acids. Per the germline V gene, CDR1 is MNHNY and CDR2 is SVGAGI (reference sequence).

This clone was picked up one time. The chain has TRBV5-6 and TRBJ2-3, with 9 bases matching TRBD2. The CDR3 consists of 18 residues. CDR1 is SGHDT and CDR2 is YYEEEE in the germline V gene. Losses at the gene ends were 0 bases for V and 1 base for J; bases not matched to a gene: 9. Here the CDR3 DNA reads TGTGCCAGCAGCTTGGGGCCTAGCGGGGTCTCGGGCACAGATACGCAGTATTTT. Encoded protein: CASSLGPSGVSGTDTQYF.

The chain couples TRBV19 to TRBJ2-3, with 9 bases lining up with TRBD2. CDR3 length: 15 amino acids. After removal of 0 bases from V and 8 bases from J, the junction contained 6 bases not matched to a gene. Germline-derived CDR1 and CDR2 are LNHDA and SQIVND (reference sequence). The CDR3 sequence is CASSIDSGGGATQYF. The CDR3, as DNA: TGTGCCAGTAGTATAGATTCTGGCGGGGGGGCTACGCAGTATTTT.

The rearrangement uses TRBV10-3 and TRBJ2-7, with 7 bases identical to TRBD1. Unmatched junction bases numbered 5, after V lost 0 bases and J lost 3 bases. The CDR3 totals 15 residues. From germline, CDR1 is ENHRY and CDR2 SYGVKD. The CDR3 DNA reads as TGTGCCATCAGTGAGTCCACCAACAGGGGCTACGAGCAGTACTTC. Translated: CAISESTNRGYEQYF.

The V call is TRBV6-6, the J call TRBJ2-7; no clear D gene. CDR1 is MNHNY, CDR2 SVGAGI, per germline (reference sequence). The CDR3 is made up of 14 amino acids. V gave up 0 bases and J gave up 7 bases, with 13 bases separating them. The CDR3 bases are TGTGCCAGCAGTTACTCGCGGCCCCCCCAGGAGCAGTACTTC. Translation: CASSYSRPPQEQYF.

This clone was found a few times. The chain recombines TRBV5-1 with TRBJ1-5, with D possibly being TRBD1 (5 bases). V dropped 0 bases and J dropped 5 bases, with 12 bases sitting between them. Germline V CDR1 and CDR2: SGHRS, YFSETQ. The CDR3 extends over 15 amino acids. The CDR3 is CASSLAGGGHQPQHF. CDR3 DNA sequence: TGCGCCAGCAGCTTGGCCGGGGGGGGTCATCAGCCCCAGCATTTT.

This clone showed up just once. The V gene is TRBV5-1, the J gene TRBJ2-7, with D possibly TRBD2 on 5 matching bases. The CDR3 contains 12 residues. Germline V CDR1 and CDR2: SGHRS, YFSETQ. The germline V and J ends were trimmed by 0 bases and 10 bases, with 11 bases remaining between them. The CDR3 protein is CASSLAEGSQYF. DNA of the CDR3: TGCGCCAGCAGCTTGGCCGAGGGAAGTCAGTACTTC.

The chain couples TRBV25-1 to TRBJ1-6, with D possibly TRBD1 on 5 matching bases. Germline CDR1 MGHDK, CDR2 SYGVNS. CDR3 length: 15 amino acids. Trimming took off 3 bases at V and 7 bases at J, with 13 bases between the two ends. For the CDR3, the DNA is TGTGCCAGCAGTGAGGGGCAGGCGACCAATTCACCCCTCCACTTT. Encoded protein: CASSEGQATNSPLHF.

The chain has TRBV7-9 and TRBJ2-2; the match to TRBD1 covers 8 bases. This CDR3 is 18 amino acids long. The junction had 12 bases not matched to a gene; V was cut back by 5 bases and J by 1 base. Germline loops: CDR1 SEHNR, CDR2 FQNEAQ (reference sequence). Here the CDR3 reads CASSTSTPGGQNTGELFF. The CDR3 nucleotides are TGTGCCAGCAGCACCAGCACCCCAGGGGGCCAGAACACCGGGGAGCTGTTTTTT.

This clone was found once. This chain joins TRBV5-1 and TRBJ1-5; D perhaps matches TRBD1 (5 bases). Germline CDR1 is SGHRS and CDR2 is YFSETQ. The CDR3 sequence is 13 residues long. V lost 4 bases to trimming and J lost 7 bases, with 12 bases between them. CDR3 region: CASSLTGSQPQHF. The CDR3 nucleotides read TGCGCCAGCAGCCTCACAGGCAGCCAGCCCCAGCATTTT. Drawing the rest from reference TRBV5-1 and TRBJ1-5, the complete variable domain is KAGVTQTPRYLIKTRGQQVTLSCSPISGHRSVSWYQQTPGQGLQFLFEYFSETQRNKGNFPGRFSGRQFSNSRSEMNVSTLELGDSALYLCASSLTGSQPQHFGDGTRLSIL.

This clone was counted once. The chain recombines TRBV6-5 with TRBJ2-2; weak D call: TRBD2 (5 bases). V was trimmed by 5 bases and J by 7 bases, leaving 11 bases between them. The CDR3 totals 13 residues. Germline values: CDR1 MNHEY, CDR2 SVGAGI. CDR3 DNA: TGTGCCAGCAGTAAGCCCGGGGTCGGGGAGCTGTTTTTT. Translated: CASSKPGVGELFF.

The V and J genes are TRBV25-1 and TRBJ2-1; perhaps TRBD2 as D (6 bases). Trimming cost V 4 bases and J 6 bases, with 22 bases left between them. Germline V gene lookup returns CDR1 MGHDK and CDR2 SYGVNS. There are 17 residues in the CDR3. The CDR3 nucleotides read TGTGCCAGCAGTGCAACCACCGGGACTCTTCCCATCAATGAGCAGTTCTTC. Protein sequence: CASSATTGTLPINEQFF. The variable domain in full, with the rest retrieved from reference TRBV25-1 and TRBJ2-1, is EADIYQTPRYLVIGTGKKITLECSQTMGHDKMYWYQQDPGMELHLIHYSYGVNSTEKGDLSSESTVSRIRTEHFPLTLESARPSHTSQYLCASSATTGTLPINEQFFGPGTRLTVL.